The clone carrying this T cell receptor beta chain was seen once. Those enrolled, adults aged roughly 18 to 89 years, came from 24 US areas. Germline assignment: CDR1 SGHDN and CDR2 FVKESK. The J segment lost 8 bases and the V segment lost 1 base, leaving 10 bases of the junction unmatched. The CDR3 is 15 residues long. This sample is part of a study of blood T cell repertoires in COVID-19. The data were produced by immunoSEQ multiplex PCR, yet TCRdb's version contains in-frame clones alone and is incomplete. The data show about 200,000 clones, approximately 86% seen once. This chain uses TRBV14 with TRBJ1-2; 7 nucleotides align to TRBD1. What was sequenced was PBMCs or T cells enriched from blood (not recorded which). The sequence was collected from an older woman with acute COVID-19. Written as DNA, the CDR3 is TGTGCCAGCAGCCAAGTTCCCGAGACAGGGAAAGGCTACACCTTC. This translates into CASSQVPETGKGYTF.